Below, one T cell receptor (beta chain) is given with its context. Its binding antigen is unknown. There are no base qualities to consult, and no much larger clone falls within one base. The CDR1 and CDR2 encoded by the germline V gene (reference sequence) are SGHNT and YYREEE. The germline V and J ends show losses of 2 bases and 0 bases respectively, and no gene match explains 10 bases of the junction. The CDR3 has 18 amino acids, counting the end cysteine and phenylalanine. CDR3 DNA is the only sequence kept; it has 54 bases, read in frame from the first base. TCRbeta CDR3 regions were amplified from genomic DNA using the immunoSEQ Assay, a bias-controlled multiplex PCR. For the original study's pipeline: Nucleated cell counts per sample were estimated from amplification of reference gene primers within the assay. To quantify the absolute abundance of each unique TCRbeta CDR3 rearrangement, sequence reads were collapsed and filtered. For each sample, productive Simpson clonality was calculated as the square root of Simpson's diversity index over productive rearrangements. TCRdb re-hosts the immuneACCESS table, in-frame sequences only. Its copies lack some clones; in the studies checked, an unresolved V gene accounts for under half of them, and the cause for the rest is not known. V, J and clone size were drawn from that table, and D and trimming were deduced from the DNA. The sample contains 200,000 or so clones, roughly 80% of them found a single time. Of the sample, 17% is held by the ten largest clones.

Whole blood was collected in K2EDTA tubes by collaborating institutions according to the institutions' own protocols. Collaborator samples were shipped for TCRbeta analysis as frozen whole blood, isolated PBMCs, or DNA extracted from either sample type. The data are from a study of blood T cell repertoires in COVID-19 (dated by TCRdb to about 2020). Broadly, across the study: Samples covering the acute and convalescent phases of COVID-19 were provided by collaborators in the United States, Italy and Spain. The prospective study material was composed of cDNA or gDNA derived from T cells, B-cell-depleted T cells, or PBMCs. Subjects who had been exposed to COVID-19, were actively infected with it, or had recovered from it provided the deeply sampled blood TCRbeta repertoires that made up the dataset. A freely available public database, intended as a resource for researchers studying the immune response to SARS-CoV-2, is where the repertoires were released. Samples were obtained from the ongoing ImmuneRACE study (first 160 participants) and from over a thousand subjects provided by 6 global collaborators. A de-identified subject ID, COVID-19 status, age in years and sex were almost always included in the sample metadata. Where available, HLA class I and class II types were taken from metadata supplied by the sample provider and were not determined by assay-based typing.

Study-wide conclusions, independent of this receptor: Clinical and demographic metadata were provided uncurated, with the amount varying by source and participant.

The chain is encoded by TRBV5-4 joined to TRBJ2-1, and 8 bases in between align with TRBD2. The sample consisted of peripheral blood. The sequence was collected from a man aged 55 to 70 with active or convalescent COVID-19. The CDR3 region reads CASSFPEAGADSYNEQFF. The sequenced DNA: TGTGCCAGCAGCTTCCCCGAAGCGGGAGCGGACTCCTACAATGAGCAGTTCTTC.